By proportion, the clone carrying this T cell receptor beta chain is medium-sized. Its antigen is not known. Cyclophosphamide on days +3 and +4 followed busulfan-fludarabine conditioning and a marrow graft. This CDR3 is 14 amino acids long. Germline V gene lookup returns CDR1 SGHAT and CDR2 FQNNGV. V was cut by 0 bases and J by 2 bases, with 7 bases left in between. This sample stems from a study of T cells after posttransplantation cyclophosphamide. Findings of the study overall: Tissue-infiltrating T cells from skin or gut overlapped little with blood T cells.

The table came from immunoSEQ multiplex PCR; TCRdb's copy has only in-frame clones and leaves some out. Of about 10,000 clones listed, around four fifths are singletons. This TCR was sampled from a female patient aged 50-65 years who received an allogeneic stem cell transplant from a related donor, was CMV-positive, and had no GVHD. T cells may partly derive from the graft donor. This specimen consisted of PBMCs, obtained approximately 1,900 days after allogeneic stem cell transplant with posttransplant cyclophosphamide. This sequence joins TRBV11-2 and TRBJ1-2; D ambiguous. The CDR3 nucleotides read TGTGCCAGCAGCTTAGATCCGGGGAACTATGGCTACACCTTC. It yields the protein CASSLDPGNYGYTF.